The rows below give T cell receptor beta chains drawn from one sample of a study of identical twins. TCRdb reprocessed the 5' RACE reads with MiXCR, giving one entry per CDR3 protein. Counted here are some 630,000 distinct CDR3 sequences, about 7% occurring once; the ten biggest clones make up 1.6%. The sample was also linked to a second study, of yellow fever vaccine responses in identical twins.

The sequencing sample was made of PBMCs. The receptors were sampled from a young woman in good health. Each CDR3 is given with its conserved first and last residue. The D gene is left open where the match is weak. Size values are once, few and many counts, or a class for expanded clones, and some rows have none.

j_gene | abundance | d_gene | v_gene | CDR3nt | CDR3aa
TRBJ2-4 | few | - | TRBV20-1 | TGCAGTGCTACCCCCGGGACAACCATAGCCAAAAACATTCAGTACTTC | CSATPGTTIAKNIQYF
TRBJ2-1 | many | TRBD1 | TRBV29-1 | TGCAGCGTTGAACGTCCGGGACAGGGAGTAAGGAATGAGCAGTTCTTC | CSVERPGQGVRNEQFF
TRBJ2-1 | few | TRBD2 | TRBV5-1 | TGCGCCAGCAGCTTGTCGGGAGGGGTCTCCTACAATGAGCAGTTCTTC | CASSLSGGVSYNEQFF
TRBJ2-3 | few | TRBD2 | TRBV3-1 | TGTGCCAGCAGCCCCGGGACTAGCGGGGCAGATACGCAGTATTTT | CASSPGTSGADTQYF
TRBJ2-1 | many | - | TRBV7-9 | TGTGCCAGCAGCTTCTCCTCCTACAATGAGCAGTTCTTC | CASSFSSYNEQFF
TRBJ2-5 | - | TRBD1 | TRBV5-1 | TGCGCCAGCAGCCGGGACAGGGAACCCAGGGAGGCCCAGTACTTC | CASSRDREPREAQYF
TRBJ2-5 | few | TRBD2 | TRBV6-1 | TGTGCCAGCAGTGAGGTGACTAGCGGGAGTGGCGAGACCCAGTACTTC | CASSEVTSGSGETQYF
TRBJ2-3 | - | TRBD2 | TRBV12-3/TRBV12-4 | TGTGCCAGCAGTTTAGACTCGCCTAGCGGGAGTATCACAGATACGCAGTATTTT | CASSLDSPSGSITDTQYF
TRBJ1-1 | many | - | TRBV7-2 | TGTGCCAGCAGCTTACGGGTTGGCGAAGCTTTCTTT | CASSLRVGEAFF
TRBJ2-1 | - | - | TRBV18 | TGTGCCAGCTCACGTACTGGCTTGGGGCCTAATGAGCAGTTCTTC | CASSRTGLGPNEQFF
TRBJ1-4 | - | TRBD1 | TRBV4-1 | TGCGCCAGCAGTATTCCAGGGGGGGGTAATGAAAAACTGTTTTTT | CASSIPGGGNEKLFF
TRBJ2-1 | few | - | TRBV7-9 | TGTGCCAGCAGCTTGGACAGCCCCTACAATGAGCAGTTCTTC | CASSLDSPYNEQFF
TRBJ2-7 | - | - | TRBV7-9 | TGTGCCAGCAGCCGGGACTCTTCGAGCTCCTACGAGCAGTACTTC | CASSRDSSSSYEQYF
TRBJ1-1 | - | - | TRBV25-1 | TGTGCCAGCGGGTCGGGGCAGTGGAGGACTGAAGCTTTCTTT | CASGSGQWRTEAFF
TRBJ2-5 | many | - | TRBV12-3/TRBV12-4 | TGTGCCAGCAGTTTCATCAGGGTGACCCAGTACTTC | CASSFIRVTQYF
TRBJ2-7 | many | TRBD2 | TRBV29-1 | TGCAGCGTTCTAGCGGGAGCCCCAGAGCAGTACTTC | CSVLAGAPEQYF
TRBJ1-5 | once | - | TRBV12-3/TRBV12-4 | TGTGCCAGCAGTTTAGCAGGGGCCCAATCGACCCAGCATTTT | CASSLAGAQSTQHF
TRBJ1-1 | many | - | TRBV4-2 | TGTGCCAGCAGCCAAACCGGACAGAACACTGAAGCTTTCTTT | CASSQTGQNTEAFF
TRBJ2-7 | few | TRBD2 | TRBV29-1 | TGCAGCGTTGAGGAGCGGGAGGGCCGGTACGAGCAGTACTTC | CSVEEREGRYEQYF